This T cell receptor beta chain was recorded in a study of cytomegalovirus exposure and HLA in healthy donors (dated 2017 in TCRdb). About the investigation overall: According to an earlier analysis of 450 to 650 of the donors, roughly 180 million T cells yielded 117 million unique TCR beta sequences and approximately 300 Gb of sequence data. To predict cytomegalovirus infection status, the study combined high-throughput TCR immunosequencing, statistical association of individual TCRs with disease status, and machine learning. HLA typing included class I and class II loci at four-digit resolution. Donor age, sex, ethnicity and CMV serostatus were collected together with the repertoire data. Among the roughly 400 genotyped donors, roughly 80% belonged to the genetic ancestry cluster associated with self-reported Caucasian donors. A later genetic analysis took genome-wide SNP genotypes for 398 of the 666 donors and used that subset as a discovery cohort. The T cell repertoires of several hundred subjects were profiled by immunosequencing and related to cytomegalovirus serostatus. Among almost 400 genotyped donors of the cohort, an average of approximately 250,000 unique TCR beta nucleotide sequences were sequenced per donor, 15% to 20% of them non-productive. A later analysis re-analyzed previously published TCR beta repertoires from about 600 donors and added high-resolution HLA genotyping to study TCR occurrence patterns. A separate validation cohort of about 110 different subjects was used in addition to the approximately 700-subject first cohort. An earlier analysis of approximately 640 of the donors applied high-throughput TCR beta sequencing to assess whether each TCR beta V gene segment acted as functional or pseudogenic. The study aimed to test whether cataloging public T cell receptors could reveal signatures of past pathogen exposure. The number of donors typed differed by locus, with about 629-630 for A, B, C, DRB1 and DQB1, around 500 for DQA1, 600 to 610 for DPA1, and some 470 for DPB1. Rather than using new phenotypic data, the later analysis identified candidate immune exposures from TCR beta sequences and from how often those sequences occurred across donors. Around 330 gigabases of sequencing data and around 90 million unique TCR sequences made up an early release that covered 640 HLA-typed donors. Five DR-DQ haplotypes were handled as single units for association and clustering because linkage in the cohort was strong. All discovery cohort repertoires had been generated using a single sequencing platform. Results and caveats for the whole study, not just this receptor: Because some donors lacked HLA typing at each locus, the association tests relied only on the typed subset. The study gave a list of over 150 TCR beta chains associated with cytomegalovirus. In vitro tests confirmed that a few of the cytomegalovirus-associated TCR beta chains recognize cytomegalovirus antigens. A further reported finding was that TCR beta sequences accurately predicted the HLA-A and HLA-B alleles for most subjects in the first cohort. Presence/absence analyses assumed roughly uniform sequencing depth across donors, an assumption that may not hold. Strong co-occurrence of HLA alleles, especially DR and DQ, made assigning TCR associations to individual alleles difficult. A group of highly shared sequence variants was considered likely to be a technical artifact of the sequencing pipeline. The only immune exposure information available for the cohort was CMV serostatus. In a later analysis, HLA-associated TCR beta chains were found to be more clonally expanded and to have lower generation probabilities than equally common non-associated chains. According to a later analysis, TCR association rates differed among HLA loci, with DRB1 alleles showing the most associated TCRs and HLA-C alleles showing the fewest. Because counts were too low, about 18 rarely observed V segments, including chromosome 9 orphons, were excluded from the earlier analysis of 587 of the donors. Across donors, most TCR sequences were observed very rarely, whereas some public TCRs were present in many individuals. In a later analysis, some 17,000 TCR beta sequences were associated with specific HLA alleles at a false discovery rate of 0.05. Correlated functional status among segregating V segments might reflect linkage disequilibrium, but an unknown experimental factor could not be ruled out. An earlier analysis of around 540 of the donors showed that most TCR beta V segments appeared in productive rearrangements either about 90% or about 30% of the time, which broadly matched IMGT annotations. Compared with the 666-donor mean, donors in an Asian-associated ancestry cluster had fewer N-insertions in productive TCRs, according to a later genetic analysis. It was suggested by the authors that the approach could potentially be generalized to other disease states and immunological phenotypes. The classifier was reported to diagnose cytomegalovirus status with high specificity and sensitivity in both the original and validation cohorts. In a later analysis, most CMV-associated TCR beta chains were found to appear HLA-restricted, with HLA associations seemingly driven largely by CMV exposure. In a later genetic analysis, a missense DCLRE1C variant was associated with V-gene and J-gene trimming of TCR beta chains, and the association was replicated in an independent cohort. In a later analysis, several top co-occurrence clusters were reported to appear linked to parvovirus B19, influenza, CMV and Epstein-Barr virus. Some IMGT-functional V segments, including TRBV6-2 and TRBV6-3, could not be told apart with the 87-base-pair reads, so those segments were excluded. Only TCR beta chains were sequenced in this cohort, and the absence of alpha or paired-chain data limited detectable features.

The cohort consisted of 600 to 700 healthy bone marrow donors. At the time of sampling, every cohort member was nominally healthy, though immune exposures that went unrecorded were likely present. The donor tested CMV seronegative and was one of the 352 seronegative cohort members. Each donor provided a peripheral blood sample, and peripheral blood mononuclear cells were used for TCR beta sequencing. Genomic DNA was extracted from the blood cell samples with the Qiagen DNeasy Blood Extraction Kit. Note on this clone: Its binding antigen is unknown. Per-base quality was not reported, and no clone a single base away is much larger than it.

V loses 3 bases of germline sequence and J loses 2 bases, and the interval between the two ends is 11 bases. Spanning cysteine to phenylalanine, the CDR3 consists of 14 amino acids. Only the CDR3 region is kept as DNA, spanning 42 bases read in frame from base 1. CDR1 MNHNS and CDR2 SASEGT were looked up in the germline V gene. Library generation was performed with the immunoSEQ multiplex PCR assay. The multiplex PCR relied on a mix of 60 forward primers for TCR Vbeta segments and 13 reverse primers for TCR Jbeta segments. The CDR3 region of rearranged TCR beta genes was amplified from genomic DNA with a multiplex PCR assay. On the Illumina HiSeq System, the amplified TCR beta libraries were sequenced as 87-base-pair reads. In the source study's methods: Across the 600 to 700 repertoires, a later analysis counted around 80 million unique TCR beta chains, some 11 million of which were shared by at least two donors. To remove PCR and sequencing errors, raw reads were error-corrected and collapsed into unique sequences using a nearest-neighbor algorithm that merged closely related sequences. Alignment of CDR3 sequences to IMGT reference sequences was used to assign V, D and J gene segments. For a sequence to be retained, a match of at least six nucleotides to both a V gene segment and a J gene segment was required. A rearrangement counted as productive if the CDR3 had no stop codons and remained in frame with V and J, and every other rearrangement counted as non-productive. Following IMGT convention, CDR3 was defined as the stretch from the second conserved V-encoded cysteine to the conserved J-encoded phenylalanine. The earlier analysis of 587 of the donors excluded sequences that lacked an unambiguous match to a single V gene segment. An earlier analysis of several hundred of the donors called V segments functional above 56.7% productive rearrangements and segregating when the between-donor standard deviation exceeded 5%. A statistical classification framework was developed to diagnose cytomegalovirus status using the catalog of TCR beta chain sequences. A later analysis assigned V and J genes by comparing TCR nucleotide sequences with IMGT/GENE-DB human TR gene sequences. Using the TCRdist pipeline, a later analysis assigned CDR3 sequences along with most-parsimonious VDJ recombination scenarios. In a later analysis, every TCR beta chain was defined by the combination of its CDR3 amino acid sequence and its V-gene family, and reads without a unique V-gene family were dropped. As a way to deal with suspected cross-contamination and a sequencing artifact, a later analysis dropped under 600 nucleotide sequences that were highly shared and had low generation probability. In a later analysis, a clonal expansion index for each public chain was calculated from normalized within-repertoire ranks of inferred template counts. Generation probabilities in a later analysis came from a VDJ recombination model fitted to out-of-frame rearrangements, and those results were checked against IGoR. In a later analysis, hypergeometric tests were used to score TCR-TCR, TCR-HLA and TCR-CMV co-occurrence, with a repertoire-size bias correction applied to TCR pairs. False discovery rates were estimated in a later analysis by permuting HLA or CMV assignments 20 times. In a later analysis, co-occurring TCRs were grouped using DBSCAN, and TCRdist sequence similarity was added for clustering within HLA-allele-positive subsets. Repertoires with fewer than 30,000 or more than 120,000 public chains, plus five repertoires with anomalous nucleotide sharing, were excluded from co-occurrence clustering. The clones in this table, taken by TCRdb from immuneACCESS, are in-frame only. Not every clone is retained; where verified, under half of the shortfall comes from an unresolved V gene, and the cause of the rest is unknown. V and J calls and clone size are copied from that table; D and trimming were computed from the DNA. The sample table records some 240,000 clones; 70% to 80% of these occur just once. The leading ten clones occupy 3.8% of the sample.

The chain is encoded by TRBV6-1 joined to TRBJ2-7; 6 matching bases give a weak D call of TRBD1. This clonotype was sampled from a male donor in good health and CMV-seronegative. The specimen sequenced was PBMCs. The CDR3 corresponds to CASSDGRGPYEQYF. The DNA sequence follows: TGTGCCAGCAGTGACGGCAGGGGACCCTACGAGCAGTACTTC.